These 14 T cell receptor beta chains originate from one sample sequenced in a study of shared T cell receptors in the human thymus. Sequenced by immunoSEQ multiplex PCR; TCRdb stores in-frame clones only, minus some. Of hundreds of thousands of clones detected, over 75% appear once; the ten largest clones hold over 0.008%. In addition, the sample was reused for a study of human thymus T cells.

Sequencing input: thymocytes. Every receptor here comes from a boy under two years old with a congenital heart defect.

The gene calls are TRBV6-6 and TRBJ1-2; perhaps TRBD1 as D (5 bases). The germline V gene encodes CDR1 MNHNY and CDR2 SVGAGI (reference sequence). Trimming took off 6 bases at V and 8 bases at J, with 16 bases between the two ends. This CDR3 is built from 13 residues. Here the CDR3 DNA reads TGTGCCAGCAGAGTGGAGACAGTCGTGGGCTACACCTTC. It codes for CASRVETVVGYTF.

This clone was recorded a few times. The chain employs TRBV6-5 and TRBJ1-2; maybe TRBD1 (6 bases). Trimming cost V 3 bases and J 8 bases, with 10 bases left between them. The CDR3 has 12 residues. CDR1 and CDR2 from the germline V gene are MNHEY and SVGAGI. This CDR3 is CASSYGGGGYTF. For the CDR3, the DNA is TGTGCCAGCAGTTATGGCGGGGGCGGCTACACCTTC.

The V call is TRBV5-6, the J call TRBJ1-2; D might be TRBD1 (5 bases). The CDR3 has 13 residues. Germline V gives CDR1 SGHDT, CDR2 YYEEEE. Trimming removed 2 bases at V and 7 bases at J, with 12 bases between. CDR3 sequence reads: CASSFSGTPGYTF. Here the CDR3 DNA reads TGTGCCAGCAGCTTCTCAGGGACTCCTGGCTACACCTTC.

V gene TRBV6-6 combines with J gene TRBJ2-2; 11 bases align to TRBD1. This CDR3 has 13 amino acids. V was clipped by 8 bases and J by 4 bases; unmatched bases: 0. Germline V gives CDR1 MNHNY, CDR2 SVGAGI (reference sequence). Here the CDR3 DNA reads TGTGCCAGCGGGACAGGGGGCACCGGGGAGCTGTTTTTT. Its translation: CASGTGGTGELFF.

The chain is built from TRBV14 and TRBJ1-3; D remains unclear. CDR1 is SGHDN, CDR2 FVKESK, per germline. This CDR3 has 14 amino acids. Trimming stripped 4 bases from V and 2 bases from J, with 9 bases between. CDR3 nucleotides: TGTGCCAGCAGCCCGGCCGAGGCTGGAAACACCATATATTTT. As protein: CASSPAEAGNTIYF.

The chain has TRBV29-1 and TRBJ1-2, with D possibly matching TRBD1 (5 bases). Looked up from germline, CDR1 is SQVTM and CDR2 is ANQGSEA. The CDR3 runs 13 residues. V gave up 6 bases and J gave up 6 bases, with 17 bases separating them. CDR3 coding DNA: TGCAGCGTGGGCAGACGGGGGGAGAATGGCTACACCTTC. Encoded protein: CSVGRRGENGYTF. Full variable domain (outside the CDR3, taken from reference TRBV29-1 and TRBJ1-2): SAVISQKPSRDICQRGTSLTIQCQVDSQVTMMFWYRQQPGQSLTLIATANQGSEATYESGFVIDKFPISRPNLTFSTLTVSNMSPEDSSIYLCSVGRRGENGYTFGSGTRLTVV.

This CDR3 is CASSPPTSGSPRSIHEQYF. CDR3 coding DNA: TGTGCCAGCAGTCCTCCGACTAGCGGGAGTCCACGGAGTATCCACGAGCAGTACTTC. The chain links TRBV7-6 to TRBJ2-7; TRBD2 agrees at 12 bases. The V gene's germline CDR1 is SGHVS and CDR2 FNYEAQ. Trimming removed 6 bases from V and 5 bases from J; junction bases left unmatched: 20. CDR3 length equals 19 residues.

The V gene is TRBV5-6, the J gene TRBJ2-5, with D tentatively TRBD2 (6 bases). V gave up 0 bases and J gave up 3 bases, with 12 bases separating them. Germline V gene sequence: CDR1 SGHDT, CDR2 YYEEEE. This CDR3 has 15 amino acids. The CDR3, as DNA: TGTGCCAGCAGCTTGGACAGGAGGGCCAAAGAGACCCAGTACTTC. Its protein is CASSLDRRAKETQYF.

On this clone itself: Different DNA sequences within this sample yield the same CDR3. The V and J genes are TRBV19 and TRBJ2-7; perhaps TRBD1 as D (8 bases). Germline CDR1 LNHDA, CDR2 SQIVND (reference sequence). The CDR3 is 15 residues long. V was pared by 3 bases and J by 2 bases, with 14 bases between. The CDR3 bases are TGTGCCAGTAGTATCGGGGGGACAGGAACCTACGAGCAGTACTTC. Translating it yields CASSIGGTGTYEQYF.

The genes are TRBV23-1 and TRBJ2-5, with 11 bases that match TRBD2. TRBV23-1 is an open reading frame whose function is uncertain. The CDR3 is 18 residues long. The trim removed 0 bases at V and 2 bases at J, leaving 8 bases unmatched. This CDR3 is CASSQSSLAGGPQETQYF. The CDR3 DNA reads TGCGCCAGCAGTCAATCGTCGCTAGCGGGAGGCCCACAAGAGACCCAGTACTTC.

The chain uses TRBV30 and TRBJ2-3; the match to TRBD1 covers 8 bases. The CDR3 consists of 17 residues. Germline trimming cut 1 base from V and 0 bases from J; bases unmatched to any gene: 9. The germline V gene has CDR1 GTSNPN and CDR2 SVGIG (reference sequence). The CDR3 region is CAWSASGTGPSTDTQYF. The CDR3 DNA follows: TGTGCCTGGAGTGCCTCCGGGACAGGACCTAGCACAGATACGCAGTATTTT.

The chain recombines TRBV5-6 with TRBJ2-5; D is unresolved. Germline CDR1 is SGHDT and CDR2 is YYEEEE. Trimming took 3 bases from V and 5 from J, leaving 14 bases between them. This CDR3 comprises 14 residues. The CDR3 nucleotides are TGTGCCAGCAGCTCCTGGGTCAAGAGGGAGACCCAGTACTTC. Translated: CASSSWVKRETQYF.

The chain carries TRBV5-1 and TRBJ2-1, with D tentatively TRBD2 (5 bases). The CDR3 is 17 amino acids. The ends were cut back, 5 bases at V and 0 bases at J, with 18 bases in the middle. The germline gives CDR1 SGHRS, CDR2 YFSETQ. The CDR3 here is CASSSTQRRISYNEQFF. CDR3 bases: TGCGCCAGCAGTTCAACACAAAGGAGGATCTCCTACAATGAGCAGTTCTTC.

The chain uses TRBV25-1 and TRBJ2-5, with 7 bases fitting TRBD1. Germline CDR1 reads MGHDK; CDR2 reads SYGVNS. The V gene end was trimmed by 0 bases and the J gene end by 1 base; junction bases not matched to a gene: 2. This CDR3 has 15 amino acids. The CDR3 loop is CASSEYQGVQETQYF. The CDR3 coding sequence is TGTGCCAGCAGTGAATATCAGGGGGTCCAAGAGACCCAGTACTTC.